This TCR beta chain was retrieved from a study of blood T cell repertoires in COVID-19. For the study at large: Samples came from the United States, Italy and Spain, spanning acute and convalescent COVID-19.

The authors' processing: Researchers report that nucleated cell counts were estimated from reference gene primer amplification. Libraries were prepared by immunoSEQ multiplex PCR; TCRdb keeps only in-frame clonotypes and omits some of them. D and trimming were read from the DNA, whereas the V and J calls and clone size are those reported in that table. The sample includes 250,000 or so clones, 80% to 90% of them seen just once. Across about two dozen US areas, participants ranged in age from about 18 to 100 years. Clinical history reported by participants formed the basis on which cohorts were assigned. V was trimmed by 8 bases and J by 8 bases, leaving 16 bases between them. The CDR3 consists of 13 residues. Germline V CDR1 and CDR2: GTSNPN, SVGIG (reference sequence).

Sample: PBMCs or T cells enriched from blood (not recorded which). The chain is built from TRBV30 and TRBJ1-6; D is unclear. This TCR derives from a woman aged 25 to 39 with acute COVID-19. The CDR3 region is CAASPSHDSPLHF. The DNA of the CDR3 is TGTGCCGCCTCGCCGAGCCATGATTCACCCCTCCACTTT.